This T cell receptor beta chain originates from a study of beta chain features in type 1 diabetes. On the study more broadly: Over 85,000,000 sorted cells were examined across all samples.

The germline CDR1 and CDR2 sequences are LGHNA and YSLEER. V was trimmed by 0 bases and J by 5 bases, leaving 17 bases between them. CDR3 size: 16 residues. Isolated RNA was reverse transcribed in full, so expressed TCRB transcripts were sequenced. The repertoire was sequenced with immunoSEQ multiplex PCR; TCRdb's copy has only in-frame clones and lacks some. Of some 150,000 clones in the sample, about 10% were seen once. Findings and caveats of the study: VDJ junctions from patients with type 1 diabetes contained fewer insertions and more deletions.

Central memory, naive, regulatory and stem cell-like memory CD4+ cells were sorted by CD45RO/CCR7/CD25/CD127/CD95/CD27. In its sample, this clone was seen a few times. Its target is not known. The clonotype comes from a man aged 18 to 30 in good health. Material: naive CD4+ T cells from blood. The chain recombines TRBV4-3 with TRBJ2-7; perhaps TRBD2 as D (7 bases). CDR3 amino acids: CASSQDGGAGPNEQYF. CDR3 coding DNA: TGCGCCAGCAGCCAAGATGGGGGGGCAGGGCCCAACGAGCAGTACTTC.